The subject of this entry is one T cell receptor beta chain. This entry belongs to a study of cytomegalovirus exposure and HLA in healthy donors. Germline values: CDR1 SGHRS, CDR2 YFSETQ. Trimming at V came to 4 bases and at J to 4 bases, leaving 5 bases not matched to a gene. The CDR3 is 16 residues long. Libraries were prepared by immunoSEQ multiplex PCR; TCRdb keeps only in-frame clonotypes and omits some of them. The sample yields more than 200,000 clones, approximately 84% seen once. The rearrangement links TRBV5-1 to TRBJ2-3, with 14 bases aligning to TRBD2. The receptor was isolated from a man aged 18 to 30 in good health and CMV-seropositive. Sequencing was done on a sample of PBMCs. This CDR3 reads CASSLGLAGEADTQYF. The CDR3 DNA reads as TGCGCCAGCAGCCTGGGACTAGCGGGAGAAGCAGATACGCAGTATTTT.